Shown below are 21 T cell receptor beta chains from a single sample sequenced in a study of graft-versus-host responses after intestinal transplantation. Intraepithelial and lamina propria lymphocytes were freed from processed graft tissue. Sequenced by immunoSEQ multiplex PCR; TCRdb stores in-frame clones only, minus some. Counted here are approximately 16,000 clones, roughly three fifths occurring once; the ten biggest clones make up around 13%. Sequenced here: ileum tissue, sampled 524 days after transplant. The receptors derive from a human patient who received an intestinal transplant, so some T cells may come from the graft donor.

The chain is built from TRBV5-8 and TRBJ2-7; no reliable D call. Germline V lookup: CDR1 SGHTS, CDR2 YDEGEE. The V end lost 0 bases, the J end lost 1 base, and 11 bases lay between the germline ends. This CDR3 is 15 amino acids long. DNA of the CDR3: TGTGCCAGCAGCTTGGATTTTGCGGTTTCCTACGAGCAGTACTTC. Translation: CASSLDFAVSYEQYF.

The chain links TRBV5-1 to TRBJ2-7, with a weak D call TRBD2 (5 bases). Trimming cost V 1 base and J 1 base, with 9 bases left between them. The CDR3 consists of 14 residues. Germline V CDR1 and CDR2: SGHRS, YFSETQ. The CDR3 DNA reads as TGCGCCAGCAGCTTGAGACCGGGGTCCTACGAGCAGTACTTC. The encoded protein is CASSLRPGSYEQYF. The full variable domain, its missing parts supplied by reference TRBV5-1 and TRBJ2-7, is KAGVTQTPRYLIKTRGQQVTLSCSPISGHRSVSWYQQTPGQGLQFLFEYFSETQRNKGNFPGRFSGRQFSNSRSEMNVSTLELGDSALYLCASSLRPGSYEQYFGPGTRLTVT.

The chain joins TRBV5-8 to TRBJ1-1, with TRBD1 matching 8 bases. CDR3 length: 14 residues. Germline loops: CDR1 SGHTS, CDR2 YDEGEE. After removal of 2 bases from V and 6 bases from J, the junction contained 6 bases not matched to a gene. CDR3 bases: TGTGCCAGCAGCTTTTCTGGACAGGGCTCTGAAGCTTTCTTT. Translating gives CASSFSGQGSEAFF.

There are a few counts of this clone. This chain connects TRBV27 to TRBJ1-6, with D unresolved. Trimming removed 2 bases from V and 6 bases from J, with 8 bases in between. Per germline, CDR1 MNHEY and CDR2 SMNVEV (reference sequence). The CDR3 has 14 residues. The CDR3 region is CASSLRLGNSPLHF. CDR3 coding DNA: TGTGCCAGCAGTTTAAGACTAGGTAATTCACCCCTCCACTTT.

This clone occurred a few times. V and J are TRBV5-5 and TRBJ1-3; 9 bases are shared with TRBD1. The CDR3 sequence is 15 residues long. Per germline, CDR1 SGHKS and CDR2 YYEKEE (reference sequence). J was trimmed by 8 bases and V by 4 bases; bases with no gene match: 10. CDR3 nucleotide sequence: TGTGCCAGCAGCCCAACAGGGGGCATGATTTACACCATATATTTT. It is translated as CASSPTGGMIYTIYF.

In DNA form, the CDR3 reads TGTGCCAGCAGCGGACAGGATAGTGGAGATACGCAGTATTTT. It translates to CASSGQDSGDTQYF. This chain connects TRBV7-2 to TRBJ2-3; 7 bases line up with TRBD1. V shed 5 bases, J shed 5 bases, and the junction held 7 bases outside the gene matches. Looked up from germline, CDR1 is SGHTA and CDR2 is FQGNSA. The CDR3 is 14 amino acids.

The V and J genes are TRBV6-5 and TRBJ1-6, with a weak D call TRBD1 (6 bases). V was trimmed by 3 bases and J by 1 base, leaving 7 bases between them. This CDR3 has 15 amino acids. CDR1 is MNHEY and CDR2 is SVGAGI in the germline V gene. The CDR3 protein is CASSYGTSYNSPLHF. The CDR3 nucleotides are TGTGCCAGCAGTTATGGGACATCCTATAATTCACCCCTCCACTTT.

Here the CDR3 DNA reads TGCAGCGTTGTTCACACGGGGGTAAGCACAGATACGCAGTATTTT. Translation: CSVVHTGVSTDTQYF. The chain couples TRBV29-1 to TRBJ2-3; D possibly corresponds to TRBD2 (6 bases). Germline assignment: CDR1 SQVTM and CDR2 ANQGSEA. This CDR3 is built from 15 residues. Trimming left V 4 bases short and J 0 bases short, with 14 bases between.

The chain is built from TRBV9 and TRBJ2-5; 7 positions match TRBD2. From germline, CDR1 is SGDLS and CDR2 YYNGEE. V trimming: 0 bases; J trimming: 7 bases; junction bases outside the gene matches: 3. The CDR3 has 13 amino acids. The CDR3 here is CASSVGGEGTQYF. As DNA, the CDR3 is TGTGCCAGCAGCGTAGGAGGGGAGGGGACCCAGTACTTC.

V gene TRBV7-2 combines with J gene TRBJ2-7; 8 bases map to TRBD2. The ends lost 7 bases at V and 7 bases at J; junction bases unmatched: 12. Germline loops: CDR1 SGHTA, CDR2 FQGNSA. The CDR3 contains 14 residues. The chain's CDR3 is CASTLLAGTGEQYF. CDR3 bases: TGTGCCAGCACCCTTTTAGCGGGGACGGGAGAGCAGTACTTC.

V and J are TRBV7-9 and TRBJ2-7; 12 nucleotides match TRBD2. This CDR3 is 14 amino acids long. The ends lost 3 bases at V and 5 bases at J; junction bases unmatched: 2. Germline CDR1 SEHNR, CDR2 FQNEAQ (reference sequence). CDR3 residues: CASSFGLAGNEQYF. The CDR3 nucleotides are TGTGCCAGCAGCTTCGGACTAGCGGGGAACGAGCAGTACTTC.

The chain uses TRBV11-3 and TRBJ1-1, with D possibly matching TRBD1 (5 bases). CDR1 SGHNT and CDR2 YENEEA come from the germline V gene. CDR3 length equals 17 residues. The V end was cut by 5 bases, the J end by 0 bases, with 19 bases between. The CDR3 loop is CASSLDGQGALNTEAFF. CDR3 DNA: TGTGCCAGCAGCCTCGACGGCCAAGGGGCCTTGAACACTGAAGCTTTCTTT.

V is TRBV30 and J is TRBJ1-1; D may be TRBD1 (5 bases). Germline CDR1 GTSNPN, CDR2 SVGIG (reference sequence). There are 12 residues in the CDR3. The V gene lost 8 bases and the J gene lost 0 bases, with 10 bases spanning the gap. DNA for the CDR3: TGTGCCAGGACACTTATGAACACTGAAGCTTTCTTT. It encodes CARTLMNTEAFF.

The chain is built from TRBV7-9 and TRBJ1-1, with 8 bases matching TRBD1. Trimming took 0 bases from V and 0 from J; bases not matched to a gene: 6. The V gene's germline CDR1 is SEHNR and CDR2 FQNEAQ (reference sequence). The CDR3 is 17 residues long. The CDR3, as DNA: TGTGCCAGCAGCTTAGCACAGGGGGGGTTAATGAACACTGAAGCTTTCTTT. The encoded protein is CASSLAQGGLMNTEAFF.

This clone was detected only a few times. CDR3 protein: CASSQSPSMNTEAFF. Written as DNA, the CDR3 is TGCGCCAGCAGTCAATCCCCCAGTATGAACACTGAAGCTTTCTTT. The chain uses TRBV23-1 and TRBJ1-1, with D hard to call. TRBV23-1 is an open reading frame whose function is uncertain. CDR3 length equals 15 residues. V lost 0 bases to trimming and J lost 0 bases, with 8 bases between them.

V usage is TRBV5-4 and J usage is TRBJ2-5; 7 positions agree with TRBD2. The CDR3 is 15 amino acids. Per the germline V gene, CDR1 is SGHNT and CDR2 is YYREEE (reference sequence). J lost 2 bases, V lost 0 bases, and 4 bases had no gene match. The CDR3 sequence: CASSLDRTSQETQYF. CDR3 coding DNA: TGTGCCAGCAGCTTGGATCGGACTAGTCAAGAGACCCAGTACTTC.

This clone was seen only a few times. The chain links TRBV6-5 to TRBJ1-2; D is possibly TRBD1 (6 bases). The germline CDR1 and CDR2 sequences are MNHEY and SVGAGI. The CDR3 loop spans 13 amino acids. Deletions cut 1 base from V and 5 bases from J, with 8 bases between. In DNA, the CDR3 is TGTGCCAGCAGTTACTTAGGGGGATATGGCTACACCTTC. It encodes CASSYLGGYGYTF.

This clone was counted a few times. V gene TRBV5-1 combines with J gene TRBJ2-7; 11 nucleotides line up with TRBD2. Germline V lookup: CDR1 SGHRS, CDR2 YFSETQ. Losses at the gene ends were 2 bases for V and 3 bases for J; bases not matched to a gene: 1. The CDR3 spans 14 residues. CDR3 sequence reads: CASSFSGGVYEQYF. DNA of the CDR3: TGCGCCAGCAGCTTTAGCGGGGGGGTCTACGAGCAGTACTTC.

CDR3 nucleotides: TGTGCCAGCAGTTACTCGGTCACAAGTCAGCCCCAGCATTTT. It encodes CASSYSVTSQPQHF. The chain carries TRBV6-6 and TRBJ1-5; D is undetermined. This CDR3 has 14 residues. CDR1 is MNHNY and CDR2 is SVGAGI in the germline V gene (reference sequence). The ends were cut back, 0 bases at V and 6 bases at J, with 9 bases in the middle.

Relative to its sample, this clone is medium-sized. The chain's CDR3 is CASSQEGGGKNIQYF. Here the CDR3 DNA reads TGTGCCAGCAGCCAAGAGGGGGGTGGCAAAAACATTCAGTACTTC. The chain is built from TRBV4-2 and TRBJ2-4, with D possibly TRBD2 on 6 matching bases. The germline gives CDR1 LGHNA, CDR2 YNFKEQ. Deletions cut 0 bases from V and 3 bases from J, with 9 bases between. The CDR3 is made up of 15 amino acids.

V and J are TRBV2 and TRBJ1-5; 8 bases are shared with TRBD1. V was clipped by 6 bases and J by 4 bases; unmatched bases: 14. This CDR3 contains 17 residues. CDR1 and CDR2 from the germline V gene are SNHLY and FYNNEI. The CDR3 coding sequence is TGTGCCAGCAGGAAGGGACAGGTATCGGGGGTGAATCAGCCCCAGCATTTT. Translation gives CASRKGQVSGVNQPQHF.